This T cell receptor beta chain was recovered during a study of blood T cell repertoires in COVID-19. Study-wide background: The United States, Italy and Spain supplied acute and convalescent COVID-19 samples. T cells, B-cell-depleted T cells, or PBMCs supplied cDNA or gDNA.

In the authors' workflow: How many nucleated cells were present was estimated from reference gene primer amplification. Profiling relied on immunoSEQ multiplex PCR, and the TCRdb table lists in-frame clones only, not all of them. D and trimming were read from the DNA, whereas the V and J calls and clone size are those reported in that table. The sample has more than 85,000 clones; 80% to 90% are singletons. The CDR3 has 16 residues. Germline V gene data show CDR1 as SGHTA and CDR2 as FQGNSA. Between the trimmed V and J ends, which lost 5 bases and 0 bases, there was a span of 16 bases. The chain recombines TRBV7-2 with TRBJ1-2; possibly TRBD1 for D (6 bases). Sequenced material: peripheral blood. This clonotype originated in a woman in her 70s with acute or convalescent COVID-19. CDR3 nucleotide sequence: TGTGCCAGCAGCCCTAGGGGGATGGGGGCTAACTATGGCTACACCTTC. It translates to CASSPRGMGANYGYTF.